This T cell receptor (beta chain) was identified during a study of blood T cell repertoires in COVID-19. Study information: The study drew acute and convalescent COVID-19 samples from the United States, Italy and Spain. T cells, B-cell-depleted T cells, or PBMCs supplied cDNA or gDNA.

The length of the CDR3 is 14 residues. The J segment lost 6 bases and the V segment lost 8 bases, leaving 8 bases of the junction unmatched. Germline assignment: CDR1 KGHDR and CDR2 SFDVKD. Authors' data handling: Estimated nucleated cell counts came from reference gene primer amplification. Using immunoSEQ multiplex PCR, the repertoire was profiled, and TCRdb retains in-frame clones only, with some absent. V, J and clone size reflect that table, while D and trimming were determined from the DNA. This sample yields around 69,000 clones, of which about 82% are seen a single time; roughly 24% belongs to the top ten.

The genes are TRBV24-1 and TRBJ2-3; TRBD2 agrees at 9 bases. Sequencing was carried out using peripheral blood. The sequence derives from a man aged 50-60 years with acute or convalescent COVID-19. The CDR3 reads CATTRGGAADTQYF. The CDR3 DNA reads TGTGCCACCACCCGCGGGGGGGCCGCGGATACGCAGTATTTT.